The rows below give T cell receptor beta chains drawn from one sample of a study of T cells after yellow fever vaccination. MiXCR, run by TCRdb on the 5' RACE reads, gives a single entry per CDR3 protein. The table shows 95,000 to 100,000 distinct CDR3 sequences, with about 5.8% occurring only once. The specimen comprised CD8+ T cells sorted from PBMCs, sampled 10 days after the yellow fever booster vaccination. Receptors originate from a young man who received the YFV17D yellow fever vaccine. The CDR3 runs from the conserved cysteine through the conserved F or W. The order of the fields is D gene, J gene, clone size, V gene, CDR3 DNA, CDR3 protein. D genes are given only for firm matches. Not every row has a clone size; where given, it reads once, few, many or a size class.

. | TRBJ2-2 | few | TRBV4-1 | TGCGCCAGCGCCTACAGGGAGAACACCGGGGAGCTGTTTTTT | CASAYRENTGELFF
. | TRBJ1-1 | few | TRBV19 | TGTGCCAGTAGTAGTCCTCCTCCGGGGCCTCCCACTGAAGCTTTCTTT | CASSSPPPGPPTEAFF
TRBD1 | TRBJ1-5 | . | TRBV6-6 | TGTGCCAGCAGACCTCCCGGGACAGCACAGCCCCAGCATTTT | CASRPPGTAQPQHF
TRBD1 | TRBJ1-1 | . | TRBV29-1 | TGCAGCGGTCAGGACAGGGGGATGAACACTGAAGCTTTCTTT | CSGQDRGMNTEAFF
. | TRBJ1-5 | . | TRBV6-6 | TGTGCCAGCAGGCCCCGGGGCAATCAGCCCCAGCATTTT | CASRPRGNQPQHF
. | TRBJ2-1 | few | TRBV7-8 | TGTGCCAGCAGCACACGCCGACCCATCAATGAGCAGTTCTTC | CASSTRRPINEQFF
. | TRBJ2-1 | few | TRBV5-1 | TGCGCCAGCAGCTTTGGGGGGAGCTCCTACAATGAGCAGTTCTTC | CASSFGGSSYNEQFF
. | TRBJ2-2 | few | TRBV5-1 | TGCGCCAGCAGCTTAAGGGGGGCCGGGGAGCTGTTTTTT | CASSLRGAGELFF
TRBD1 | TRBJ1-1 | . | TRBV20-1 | TGCAGTGCCACAACAGGGGAGACTGAAGCTTTCTTT | CSATTGETEAFF
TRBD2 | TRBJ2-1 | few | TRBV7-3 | TGTGCCAGCAGCTCTCTAGCGGGGTCCTACAATGAGCAGTTCTTC | CASSSLAGSYNEQFF
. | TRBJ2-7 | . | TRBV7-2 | TGTGCCAGCAGCTACGGGTCTTACTCCTACGAGCAGTACTTC | CASSYGSYSYEQYF
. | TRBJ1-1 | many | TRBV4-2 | TGTGCCAGCAGCCAAGGGCAGAACACTGAAGCTTTCTTT | CASSQGQNTEAFF
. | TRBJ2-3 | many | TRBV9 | TGTGCCAGCAGCGTAGGTGGTAGCACAGATACGCAGTATTTT | CASSVGGSTDTQYF
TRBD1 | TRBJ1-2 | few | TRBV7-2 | TGTGCCAGCAGCACCTTAACAGGGGCAGGGGATGGCTACACCTTC | CASSTLTGAGDGYTF
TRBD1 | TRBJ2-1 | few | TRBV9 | TGTGCCAGCAGCGTAGGGGACAGATTATACAATGAGCAGTTCTTC | CASSVGDRLYNEQFF
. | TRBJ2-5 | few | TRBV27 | TGTGCCAGCAGTTTATCGTCCTTTGTCGATGAGACCCAGTACTTC | CASSLSSFVDETQYF
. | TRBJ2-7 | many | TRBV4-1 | TGCGCCAGCAGCCAGCCGGGACAACGGGCGGATGAGCAGTACTTC | CASSQPGQRADEQYF
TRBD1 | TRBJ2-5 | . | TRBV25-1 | TGTGCCAGCGGCGGACAGGGACCCCAGAACTTC | CASGGQGPQNF
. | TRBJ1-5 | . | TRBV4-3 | TGCGCCAGCAGCCAAGTAGTGCCGGGAGCAAGCAATCAGCCCCAGCATTTT | CASSQVVPGASNQPQHF
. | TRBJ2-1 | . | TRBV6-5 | TGTGCCAGCAGTTACTCGATTTATGGGGTGGCGGGTGAGCAGTTCTTC | CASSYSIYGVAGEQFF
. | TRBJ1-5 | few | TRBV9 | TGTGCCAGCAGCGTAGGTGCCGGGGGGGATCAGCCCCAGCATTTT | CASSVGAGGDQPQHF
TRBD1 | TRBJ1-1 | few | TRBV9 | TGTGCCAGCAGCGGACAGGGCGATGAAGCTTTCTTT | CASSGQGDEAFF
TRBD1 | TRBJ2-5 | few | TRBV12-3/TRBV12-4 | TGTGCCAGCAGTTTAGGATGGACAGGGGGGGAGACCCAGTACTTC | CASSLGWTGGETQYF
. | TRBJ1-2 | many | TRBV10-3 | TGTGCCATCAGTGAGTCCGACTATGGCTACACCTTC | CAISESDYGYTF
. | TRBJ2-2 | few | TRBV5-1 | TGCGCCAGCAGCTTTGAAACAGGGTTGGCCGGGGAGCTGTTTTTT | CASSFETGLAGELFF
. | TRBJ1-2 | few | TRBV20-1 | TGCAGTGCCTTCACGAGACAGCCCCTCTATGGCTACACCTTC | CSAFTRQPLYGYTF
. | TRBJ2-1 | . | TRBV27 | TGTGCCAGCAGGCCGGGAACCTACAATGAGCAGTTCTTC | CASRPGTYNEQFF
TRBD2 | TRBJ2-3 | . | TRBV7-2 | TGTGCCAGCAGCTTAGCCCCCGGGAGGGTCACAGATACGCAGTATTTT | CASSLAPGRVTDTQYF
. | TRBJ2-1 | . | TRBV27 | TGTGCCAGCAGTTTAGCTACAGGGTTCAATGAGCAGTTCTTC | CASSLATGFNEQFF
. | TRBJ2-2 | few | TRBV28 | TGTGCCAGCAGTTTACGGTTAGGGGGGGCCGGGGAGCTGTTTTTT | CASSLRLGGAGELFF
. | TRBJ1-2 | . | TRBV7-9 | TGTGCCAGCAGCACCATACCGGGTGGGGGCTACACCTTC | CASSTIPGGGYTF
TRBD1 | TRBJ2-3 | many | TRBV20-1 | TGCAGTGCTGAACAGGGGGCAACAGATACGCAGTATTTT | CSAEQGATDTQYF
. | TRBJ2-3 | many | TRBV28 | TGTGCCAGCAGCCAATTCCCGCGGGATACGCAGTATTTT | CASSQFPRDTQYF
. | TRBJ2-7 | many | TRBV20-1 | TGCAGTGCTAGAGAAAGGGGGGGGAGCTCCTACGAGCAGTACTTC | CSARERGGSSYEQYF
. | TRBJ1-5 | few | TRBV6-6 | TGTGCCAGCAGTACCGGGCCCATCAATCAGCCCCAGCATTTT | CASSTGPINQPQHF
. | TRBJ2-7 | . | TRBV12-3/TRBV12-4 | TGTGCCAGCACGGCCGGAACTCCCTCCTACGAGCAGTACTTC | CASTAGTPSYEQYF
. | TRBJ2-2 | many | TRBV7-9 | TGTGCCAGCAGCTTGGGTGACCCAGCCCCTTACACCGGGGAGCTGTTTTTT | CASSLGDPAPYTGELFF
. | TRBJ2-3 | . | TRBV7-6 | TGTGCCAGCAGCTTAATGGTGGATACGCAGTATTTT | CASSLMVDTQYF
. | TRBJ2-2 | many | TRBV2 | TGTGCCAGCAGTGAAGGCAAGAACACCGGGGAGCTGTTTTTT | CASSEGKNTGELFF
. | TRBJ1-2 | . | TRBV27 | TGTGCCAGCAGTCCTCGTCTCCTCATATCGGGTGGCTACACCTTC | CASSPRLLISGGYTF